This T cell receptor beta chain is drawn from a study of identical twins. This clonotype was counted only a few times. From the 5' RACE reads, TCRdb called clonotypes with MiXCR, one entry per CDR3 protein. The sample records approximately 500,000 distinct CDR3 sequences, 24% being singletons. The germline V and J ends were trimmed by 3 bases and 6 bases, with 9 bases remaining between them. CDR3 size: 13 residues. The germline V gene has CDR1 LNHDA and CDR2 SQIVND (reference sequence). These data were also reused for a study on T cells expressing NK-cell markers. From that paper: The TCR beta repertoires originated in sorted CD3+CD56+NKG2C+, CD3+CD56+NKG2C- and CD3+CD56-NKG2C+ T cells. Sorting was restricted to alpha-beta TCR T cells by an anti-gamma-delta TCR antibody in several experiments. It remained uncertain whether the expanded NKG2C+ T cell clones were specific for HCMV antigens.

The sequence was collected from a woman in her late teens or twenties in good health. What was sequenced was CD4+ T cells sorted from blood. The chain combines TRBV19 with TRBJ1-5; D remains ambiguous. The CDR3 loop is CASSMGWGQPQHF. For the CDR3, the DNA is TGTGCCAGTAGTATGGGTTGGGGTCAGCCCCAGCATTTT.